The clone carrying this TCR beta chain was found once. Germline V gene data show CDR1 as ENHRY and CDR2 as SYGVKD. The V end was cut by 6 bases, the J end by 0 bases, with 11 bases between. CDR3 length equals 14 residues. Profiling relied on immunoSEQ multiplex PCR, and the TCRdb table lists in-frame clones only, not all of them. The sample lists 160,000 or so clones; roughly four fifths were seen once. The data belong to a study of cytotoxic CD8 clonotypes in ibrutinib-treated CLL. Sample: PBMCs, taken after 24 months of ibrutinib treatment. The rearrangement uses TRBV10-3 and TRBJ1-1; D unclear. This TCR was recovered from a human donor with chronic lymphocytic leukemia. CDR3 DNA sequence: TGTGCCATCAGCCAAGGACGGATGAACACTGAAGCTTTCTTT. The encoded protein is CAISQGRMNTEAFF.